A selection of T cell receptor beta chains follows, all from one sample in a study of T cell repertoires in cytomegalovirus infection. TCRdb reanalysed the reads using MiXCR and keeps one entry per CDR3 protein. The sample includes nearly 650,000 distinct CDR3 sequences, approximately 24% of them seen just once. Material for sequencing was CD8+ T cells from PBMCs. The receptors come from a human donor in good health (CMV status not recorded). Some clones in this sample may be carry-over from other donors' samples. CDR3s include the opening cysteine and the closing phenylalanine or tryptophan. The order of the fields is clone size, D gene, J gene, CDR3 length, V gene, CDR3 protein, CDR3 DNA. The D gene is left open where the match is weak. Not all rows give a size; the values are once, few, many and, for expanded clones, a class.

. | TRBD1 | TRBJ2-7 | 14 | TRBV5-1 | CASSPGTGWFEQYF | TGCGCCAGCAGCCCTGGGACAGGGTGGTTCGAGCAGTACTTC
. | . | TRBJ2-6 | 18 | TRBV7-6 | CASSLWDPEGAGANVLTF | TGTGCCAGCAGCTTATGGGACCCTGAGGGAGCTGGGGCCAACGTCCTGACTTTC
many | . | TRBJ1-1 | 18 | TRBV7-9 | CASSFPRNLLSGNTEAFF | TGTGCCAGCAGCTTCCCGAGGAACCTACTTTCTGGGAACACTGAAGCTTTCTTT
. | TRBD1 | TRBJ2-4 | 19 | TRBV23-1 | CASVRRGQGKPRAKNIQYF | TGCGCCAGCGTCCGACGGGGACAGGGCAAGCCTCGAGCCAAAAACATTCAGTACTTC
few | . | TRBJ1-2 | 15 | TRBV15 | CATSGRRQSNYGYTF | TGTGCCACCAGCGGTCGGCGACAATCTAACTATGGCTACACCTTC
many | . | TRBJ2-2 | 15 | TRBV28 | CASSSPRRDTGELFF | TGTGCCAGCAGTTCCCCCAGGAGGGACACCGGGGAGCTGTTTTTT
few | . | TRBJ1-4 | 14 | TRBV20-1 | CSAQRLGTNEKLFF | TGCAGTGCCCAGCGGTTGGGAACTAATGAAAAACTGTTTTTT
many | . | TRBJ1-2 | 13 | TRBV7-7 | CASSLESSYGYTF | TGTGCTAGCAGCTTAGAATCCAGCTATGGCTACACCTTC
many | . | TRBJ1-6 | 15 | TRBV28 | CASSLWGGDNSPLHF | TGTGCCAGCAGTTTATGGGGGGGGGATAATTCACCCCTCCACTTT
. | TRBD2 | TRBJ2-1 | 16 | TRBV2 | CASSGGLARSYNEQFF | TGTGCCAGCAGTGGCGGACTAGCCCGCTCCTACAATGAGCAGTTCTTC
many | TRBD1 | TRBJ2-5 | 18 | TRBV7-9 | CASSSGQGGLLAGETQYF | TGTGCCAGCAGCTCGGGACAGGGCGGACTACTGGCGGGAGAGACCCAGTACTTC
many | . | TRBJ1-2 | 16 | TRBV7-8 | CATWGSDQAMAYGYTF | TGTGCCACCTGGGGAAGTGATCAGGCTATGGCCTATGGCTACACCTTC
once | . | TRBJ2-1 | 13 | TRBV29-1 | CSAKGGPYNEQFF | TGCAGCGCCAAGGGGGGGCCATACAATGAGCAGTTCTTC